Listed here are 7 T cell receptor beta chains from one sample, sequenced in a study of blood T cell repertoires in COVID-19. The method was immunoSEQ multiplex PCR; TCRdb's version includes in-frame clones alone and lacks a portion of them. The sample comprises around 100,000 clones, more than 85% of which are singletons, and roughly 2.1% rests with the top ten. The sequencing sample was made of peripheral blood. These receptors were obtained from a man in his forties or fifties with active COVID-19.

The rearrangement joins TRBV27 to TRBJ1-2; 9 bases fit TRBD1. Trimming took 8 bases from V and 8 from J; bases not matched to a gene: 18. Germline lookup yields CDR1 MNHEY and CDR2 SMNVEV (reference sequence). The CDR3 runs 16 residues. CDR3 sequence (DNA): TGTGCCAGCTCCCAGTGGACAGGGGAAACCCTACTGGGCTACACCTTC. As protein: CASSQWTGETLLGYTF.

The chain combines TRBV9 with TRBJ1-6, with D possibly matching TRBD1 (6 bases). The CDR3 sequence is 17 residues long. Germline CDR1 SGDLS, CDR2 YYNGEE. V lost 3 bases and J 7 bases, leaving 20 bases between the germline ends. In nucleotides, the CDR3 is TGTGCCAGCAGCGGGGCTTCTGTGGGGGCGCCCAATTCACCCCTCCACTTT. It specifies CASSGASVGAPNSPLHF.

This chain uses TRBV6-4 with TRBJ2-5; D is unclear. There are 12 residues in the CDR3. Trimming pared 8 bases from V and 5 bases from J, leaving 12 bases between. Looked up from germline, CDR1 is MRHNA and CDR2 is SNTAGT. CDR3 loop: CASSRPRETQYF. The CDR3 nucleotides read TGTGCCAGCTCCCGGCCCAGGGAGACCCAGTACTTC.

The J gene is TRBJ2-3, the V gene TRBV10-3; 8 nucleotides align to TRBD2. Germline-derived CDR1 and CDR2 are ENHRY and SYGVKD. V was pared by 5 bases and J by 4 bases, with 11 bases of the junction left unmatched. The CDR3 contains 16 residues. CDR3 region: CAISPGGAEGADTQYF. CDR3 in DNA: TGTGCCATCAGTCCGGGAGGGGCCGAGGGGGCAGATACGCAGTATTTT.

The V gene is TRBV5-1, the J gene TRBJ2-2; perhaps TRBD2 as D (5 bases). Trimming shortened V by 0 bases and J by 7 bases, and 13 bases separated the two germline ends. Germline values: CDR1 SGHRS, CDR2 YFSETQ. The CDR3 is 15 amino acids. CDR3 in amino acids: CASSLVASNGGELFF. The CDR3 DNA reads TGCGCCAGCAGCTTGGTGGCTAGCAATGGCGGGGAGCTGTTTTTT.

V gene TRBV9 combines with J gene TRBJ2-7; possible D gene TRBD2, 5 bases. The CDR3 is 14 residues long. The V end lost 3 bases, the J end lost 5 bases, and 15 bases lay between the germline ends. Germline assignment: CDR1 SGDLS and CDR2 YYNGEE. CDR3 amino acids: CASSAGGPLDEQYV. CDR3 DNA: TGTGCCAGCAGCGCCGGAGGCCCCTTAGACGAGCAGTACGTC.

As concerns this clone: This sample also contains other DNA sequences that code for the same CDR3. CDR3 DNA sequence: TGCGCCAGCAGCCTACGGACTAGCGGGAGTAATGAGCAGTTCTTC. It is translated as CASSLRTSGSNEQFF. This chain joins TRBV5-1 and TRBJ2-1; 13 bases fit TRBD2. Germline assignment: CDR1 SGHRS and CDR2 YFSETQ. This CDR3 has 15 amino acids. V lost 4 bases to trimming and J lost 7 bases; unmatched junction nucleotides: 5.